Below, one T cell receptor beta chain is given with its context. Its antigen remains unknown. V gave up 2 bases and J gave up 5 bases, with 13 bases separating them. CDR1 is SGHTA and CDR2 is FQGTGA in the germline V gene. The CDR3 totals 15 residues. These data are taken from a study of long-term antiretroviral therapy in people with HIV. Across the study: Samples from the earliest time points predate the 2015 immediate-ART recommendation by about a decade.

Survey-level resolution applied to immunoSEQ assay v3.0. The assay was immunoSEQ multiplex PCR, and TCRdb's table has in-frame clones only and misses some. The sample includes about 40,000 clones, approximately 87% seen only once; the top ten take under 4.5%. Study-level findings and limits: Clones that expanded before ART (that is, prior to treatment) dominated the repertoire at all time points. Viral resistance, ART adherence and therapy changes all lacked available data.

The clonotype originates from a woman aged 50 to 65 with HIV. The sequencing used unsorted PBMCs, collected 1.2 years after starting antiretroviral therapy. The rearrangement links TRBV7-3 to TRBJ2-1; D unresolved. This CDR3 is CASSLLRSVHNEQFF. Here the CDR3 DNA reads TGTGCCAGCAGCTTACTCCGGTCCGTCCACAATGAGCAGTTCTTC.